This passage covers 30 T cell receptor beta chains from one sample sequenced in a study of T-cell memory formation after mild COVID-19. TCRdb fed the 5' RACE reads into MiXCR, producing one record per CDR3 protein. The repertoire holds about 130,000 distinct CDR3 sequences, with about 5.9% as singletons. Material for sequencing was PBMCs or a T cell subset sorted from them (not recorded which). The receptors derive from an adult woman who had mild COVID-19 (a few samples of this study predate the infection). Cell type and time point are not known.

In its sample, this clonotype was seen a few times. The V call is TRBV19, the J call TRBJ1-1, with 9 bases fitting TRBD1. V was clipped by 9 bases and J by 4 bases; unmatched bases: 12. There are 15 residues in the CDR3. Germline assignment: CDR1 LNHDA and CDR2 SQIVND (reference sequence). The chain's CDR3 is CASQNFGTGSTEAFF. DNA for the CDR3: TGTGCCAGCCAAAATTTCGGGACAGGGAGCACTGAAGCTTTCTTT. Full variable domain (remainder filled in from reference TRBV19 and TRBJ1-1): DGGITQSPKYLFRKEGQNVTLSCEQNLNHDAMYWYRQDPGQGLRLIYYSQIVNDFQKGDIAEGYSVSREKKESFPLTVTSAQKNPTAFYLCASQNFGTGSTEAFFGQGTRLTVV.

The chain uses TRBV4-3 and TRBJ2-7; D not resolved. CDR3 length equals 16 residues. V was trimmed by 1 base and J by 2 bases, leaving 15 bases between them. CDR1 is LGHNA and CDR2 is YSLEER in the germline V gene. The CDR3 region has the DNA TGCGCCAGCAGCCAAGTGCCACCCCAGCCGCCCTACGAGCAGTACTTC. Amino acid sequence: CASSQVPPQPPYEQYF.

This clonotype was detected only a few times. The CDR3 here is CAISSNKQWTGGTPSSYNEQFF. CDR3 coding DNA: TGTGCCATCAGCAGTAACAAACAATGGACAGGGGGAACGCCTAGCTCCTACAATGAGCAGTTCTTC. The rearrangement joins TRBV10-3 to TRBJ2-1, with TRBD1 matching over 10 bases. Germline CDR1 and CDR2: ENHRY and SYGVKD. The CDR3 has 22 amino acids. After removal of 6 bases from V and 0 bases from J, the junction contained 23 bases not matched to a gene.

This clonotype was counted only a few times. This chain connects TRBV5-1 to TRBJ2-3, with D tentatively TRBD1 (6 bases). CDR1 SGHRS and CDR2 YFSETQ come from the germline V gene. Trimming took 5 bases from V and 3 from J, leaving 16 bases between them. This CDR3 has 15 residues. This CDR3 is CASREGGRSTDTQYF. CDR3 nucleotides: TGCGCCAGCAGGGAAGGGGGTCGAAGTACAGATACGCAGTATTTT. The full variable domain, rest sourced from reference TRBV5-1 and TRBJ2-3, is KAGVTQTPRYLIKTRGQQVTLSCSPISGHRSVSWYQQTPGQGLQFLFEYFSETQRNKGNFPGRFSGRQFSNSRSEMNVSTLELGDSALYLCASREGGRSTDTQYFGPGTRLTVL.

This clonotype occurred a few times. V and J are TRBV7-9 and TRBJ1-2, with D uncertain. Germline V gene data show CDR1 as SEHNR and CDR2 as FQNEAQ (reference sequence). The CDR3 is made up of 12 amino acids. The germline V and J ends were trimmed by 1 base and 7 bases, with 7 bases remaining between them. For the CDR3, the DNA is TGTGCCAGCAGCTTAGTCCGGAGTGGCTACACCTTC. Translating gives CASSLVRSGYTF.

There are many counts of this clonotype. The rearrangement links TRBV7-3 to TRBJ2-3; 9 nucleotides align to TRBD2. The junction had 8 bases not matched to a gene; V was cut back by 3 bases and J by 4 bases. The CDR3 is 16 residues long. CDR1 is SGHTA and CDR2 is FQGTGA in the germline V gene. The CDR3 sequence: CASSLQAGGKADTQYF. In nucleotides, the CDR3 is TGTGCCAGCAGCTTGCAAGCGGGAGGCAAGGCAGATACGCAGTATTTT. Full variable domain (rest looked up from reference TRBV7-3 and TRBJ2-3): GAGVSQTPSNKVTEKGKYVELRCDPISGHTALYWYRQSLGQGPEFLIYFQGTGAADDSGLPNDRFFAVRPEGSVSTLKIQRTERGDSAVYLCASSLQAGGKADTQYFGPGTRLTVL.

This clonotype was detected a few times. The chain has TRBV7-9 and TRBJ2-1; either TRBD1 or TRBD2 may fit D (6 bases each). This CDR3 region has 14 residues. Between the trimmed V and J ends, which lost 3 bases and 6 bases, there was a span of 12 bases. The V gene's germline CDR1 is SEHNR and CDR2 FQNEAQ (reference sequence). The CDR3 coding sequence is TGTGCCAGCAGCTTGCGGGGACAAACCAATGAGCAGTTCTTC. This sequence encodes CASSLRGQTNEQFF. The full variable domain, completed using reference TRBV7-9 and TRBJ2-1, is DTGVSQNPRHKITKRGQNVTFRCDPISEHNRLYWYRQTLGQGPEFLTYFQNEAQLEKSRLLSDRFSAERPKGSFSTLEIQRTEQGDSAMYLCASSLRGQTNEQFFGPGTRLTVL.

This clonotype occurred many times. The chain joins TRBV7-3 to TRBJ2-3, with D maybe TRBD2 (5 bases). This CDR3 is 14 amino acids long. The V gene's germline CDR1 is SGHTA and CDR2 FQGTGA. V lost 5 bases to trimming and J lost 0 bases, with 9 bases between them. This CDR3 reads CASSRGFSTDTQYF. The DNA for the CDR3 is TGTGCCAGCAGCCGCGGGTTTAGCACAGATACGCAGTATTTT.

Ten or more counts support this clonotype. The CDR3 nucleotides are TGCGCCAGCAGTCGAGAAGCGGGGGGCCCCTCCTACAATGAGCAGTTCTTC. Translated, it gives CASSREAGGPSYNEQFF. The rearrangement links TRBV5-1 to TRBJ2-1, with 9 positions matching TRBD2. The CDR3 totals 17 residues. J lost 0 bases, V lost 5 bases, and 9 bases had no gene match. CDR1 is SGHRS, CDR2 YFSETQ, per germline.

In this sample, this clonotype turned up a few times. This chain uses TRBV15 with TRBJ1-4; D ambiguous. Trimming stripped 1 base from V and 4 bases from J, with 7 bases between. The CDR3 length is 14 residues. Germline V gene lookup returns CDR1 LNHNV and CDR2 YYDKDF (reference sequence). The CDR3 sequence: CATSRGDLNEKLFF. CDR3 nucleotides: TGTGCCACCAGCAGAGGCGACCTTAATGAAAAACTGTTTTTT.

The chain employs TRBV5-1 and TRBJ1-2; possibly TRBD1 for D (6 bases). Trimming took off 3 bases at V and 5 bases at J, with 14 bases between the two ends. Looked up from germline, CDR1 is SGHRS and CDR2 is YFSETQ. CDR3 length: 14 residues. CDR3 nucleotides: TGCGCCAGCAGCTCGGTGGGGGCGGATTATGGCTACACCTTC. Amino acids: CASSSVGADYGYTF.

The chain uses TRBV7-8 and TRBJ2-7, with 7 bases aligning to TRBD2. This CDR3 has 14 residues. From germline, CDR1 is SGHVS and CDR2 FQNEAQ. J was trimmed by 2 bases and V by 4 bases; bases with no gene match: 5. CDR3 nucleotides: TGTGCCAGCAGCTCCCGGGACTATCCCTACGAGCAGTACTTC. It is translated as CASSSRDYPYEQYF. The variable domain in full, completed from reference TRBV7-8 and TRBJ2-7, reads GAGVSQSPRYKVAKRGQDVALRCDPISGHVSLFWYQQALGQGPEFLTYFQNEAQLDKSGLPSDRFFAERPEGSVSTLKIQRTQQEDSAVYLCASSSRDYPYEQYFGPGTRLTVT.

This clonotype was seen ten or more times. This sequence joins TRBV24-1 and TRBJ2-5; 7 bases line up with TRBD1. The CDR3 is 17 residues long. V trimming: 4 bases; J trimming: 3 bases; junction bases outside the gene matches: 13. Germline CDR1 KGHDR, CDR2 SFDVKD. The CDR3 region has the DNA TGTGCCACCAGTGACCGTGGACCGGGACAGTGGGAAGAGACCCAGTACTTC. It encodes CATSDRGPGQWEETQYF.

In this sample, this clonotype turned up many times. This chain uses TRBV12-3 or TRBV12-4 with TRBJ2-3; no definite D call. V lost 1 base and J lost 6, with 11 bases in between. CDR3 length: 14 amino acids. The CDR3 region is CASSLGTLGDTQYF. CDR3 sequence (DNA): TGTGCCAGCAGTTTAGGGACCTTGGGCGATACGCAGTATTTT.

This chain connects TRBV5-1 to TRBJ2-5; D uncertain. Trimming took 3 bases from V and 1 from J, leaving 7 bases between them. CDR3 size: 13 residues. Germline loops: CDR1 SGHRS, CDR2 YFSETQ. The CDR3: CASSWTVQETQYF. Written as DNA, the CDR3 is TGCGCCAGCAGCTGGACGGTCCAAGAGACCCAGTACTTC.

This clonotype occurred a few times. The chain has TRBV6-2 or TRBV6-3 and TRBJ1-5; TRBD1 agrees at 7 bases. The CDR3 spans 18 residues. Germline CDR1 MNHEY, CDR2 SVGEGT. Unmatched junction bases numbered 14, after V lost 2 bases and J lost 4 bases. CDR3 sequence (DNA): TGTGCCAGCAGTTACCCCCGGGACAGACGGAGCCTAAATCAGCCCCAGCATTTT. Amino acid sequence: CASSYPRDRRSLNQPQHF.

This clonotype was seen more than once but under ten times. The chain recombines TRBV5-1 with TRBJ1-3; 7 bases match TRBD1. Germline loops: CDR1 SGHRS, CDR2 YFSETQ. This CDR3 spans 14 amino acids. J gave up 3 bases and V 4 bases, and 4 bases lay outside the gene matches. The CDR3 here is CASSTGQVGNTIYF. The CDR3, as DNA: TGCGCCAGCAGCACCGGACAGGTTGGAAACACCATATATTTT.

In this sample, this clonotype turned up many times. The genes are TRBV9 and TRBJ2-3, with 7 bases identical to TRBD2. This CDR3 contains 16 residues. J lost 2 bases, V lost 1 base, and 7 bases had no gene match. The germline gives CDR1 SGDLS, CDR2 YYNGEE. Here the CDR3 reads CASSVLAGQNTDTQYF. The CDR3 nucleotides are TGTGCCAGCAGCGTATTAGCGGGCCAAAACACAGATACGCAGTATTTT.

This chain joins TRBV25-1 and TRBJ2-7; D is ambiguous. With 0 bases removed from V and 3 bases from J, the gap between germline ends came to 6 bases. Germline CDR1 reads MGHDK; CDR2 reads SYGVNS. The CDR3 is 13 residues long. The CDR3 region is CASSEYVGYEQYV. CDR3 coding DNA: TGTGCCAGCAGTGAATATGTCGGCTACGAGCAGTACGTC.

The chain is built from TRBV6-1 and TRBJ1-5, with D tentatively TRBD1 (5 bases). Germline V gives CDR1 MNHNS, CDR2 SASEGT. This CDR3 has 18 amino acids. Trimming left V 0 bases short and J 5 bases short, with 20 bases between. CDR3 in DNA: TGTGCCAGCAGTGAAGCGCTTGGCGGACCAGGGCTGGATCAGCCCCAGCATTTT. Translating it yields CASSEALGGPGLDQPQHF.

V usage is TRBV5-1 and J usage is TRBJ2-7; 10 bases fit TRBD2. Germline V gene data show CDR1 as SGHRS and CDR2 as YFSETQ. There are 16 residues in the CDR3. V was pared by 4 bases and J by 6 bases, with 13 bases of the junction left unmatched. The CDR3 nucleotides are TGCGCCAGCAGCGGTATAGCGGGGGGCTTCGTACGCGAGCAGTACTTC. Protein: CASSGIAGGFVREQYF.

The rearrangement uses TRBV12-5 and TRBJ1-2, with D possibly being TRBD1 (5 bases). Per germline, CDR1 LGHNT and CDR2 FRNRAP. The V and J ends lost 5 bases and 4 bases respectively, with 11 bases between them. The CDR3 is 13 residues long. The CDR3 DNA reads as TGTGCTAGTGGTGAGGGGACCTTCTATGGCTACACCTTC. It yields the protein CASGEGTFYGYTF.

The gene calls are TRBV7-2 and TRBJ2-5; 14 bases align to TRBD2. Unmatched junction bases numbered 6, after V lost 5 bases and J lost 4 bases. The CDR3 spans 16 residues. CDR1 and CDR2 from the germline V gene are SGHTA and FQGNSA. CDR3 in amino acids: CASSPLGLAGGETQYF. CDR3 sequence (DNA): TGTGCCAGCAGCCCATTAGGACTAGCGGGAGGAGAGACCCAGTACTTC.

This clonotype was recorded a few times. This rearrangement joins TRBV24-1 to TRBJ1-2, with TRBD1 matching over 8 bases. Looked up from germline, CDR1 is KGHDR and CDR2 is SFDVKD. V lost 7 bases, J lost 4 bases, and 1 base stayed unmatched. This CDR3 comprises 12 residues. CDR3 in amino acids: CATRDRVYGYTF. The CDR3 DNA reads as TGTGCCACCAGGGACAGGGTCTATGGCTACACCTTC.

At least ten counts were recorded for this clonotype. V and J are TRBV5-1 and TRBJ2-1, with D possibly matching TRBD2 (7 bases). This CDR3 is built from 14 residues. Trimming took off 4 bases at V and 6 bases at J, with 14 bases between the two ends. The germline V gene encodes CDR1 SGHRS and CDR2 YFSETQ. CDR3 nucleotide sequence: TGCGCCAGCAGCCCTGGGGGGGCCTTCAATGAGCAGTTCTTC. Residues: CASSPGGAFNEQFF.

The rearrangement joins TRBV27 to TRBJ2-1; TRBD2 aligns across 8 bases. Per germline, CDR1 MNHEY and CDR2 SMNVEV (reference sequence). V trimming: 4 bases; J trimming: 9 bases; junction bases outside the gene matches: 8. CDR3 length: 14 residues. Written as DNA, the CDR3 is TGTGCCAGCAGTTCTCGGACTCTAGCGGGTGAGCAGTTCTTC. Translation: CASSSRTLAGEQFF.

This clonotype came up many times. V usage is TRBV20-1 and J usage is TRBJ1-1, with D uncertain. This CDR3 has 12 residues. Trimming cost V 0 bases and J 9 bases, with 11 bases left between them. Germline V gene lookup returns CDR1 DFQATT and CDR2 SNEGSKA (reference sequence). CDR3 DNA sequence: TGCAGTGCTAGAGATGGGAGGGTTCAAGCTTTCTTT. This encodes CSARDGRVQAFF.

This clonotype was seen a handful of times. The chain recombines TRBV4-3 with TRBJ2-2; D may be TRBD1 (6 bases). The CDR3 spans 15 residues. Deletions cut 0 bases from V and 7 bases from J, with 12 bases between. The germline V gene encodes CDR1 LGHNA and CDR2 YSLEER. Here the CDR3 reads CASSQDGQGSGELFF. CDR3 nucleotides: TGCGCCAGCAGCCAAGATGGGCAGGGGAGCGGGGAGCTGTTTTTT.

This clonotype was seen once. V usage is TRBV12-2 and J usage is TRBJ2-6; whether TRBD2, the table's D call, matches the DNA was not checked. TRBV12-2 corresponds to a pseudogene. The CDR3 is made up of 19 amino acids. CDR3 amino acids: CASRTPSSGANSGANVLTF. The CDR3 nucleotides are TGTGCAAGTCGCACCCCTTCTAGCGGAGCAAACTCTGGGGCCAACGTCCTGACTTTC.

This clonotype was seen ten or more times. This sequence joins TRBV7-9 and TRBJ2-1, with D uncertain. Germline V CDR1 and CDR2: SEHNR, FQNEAQ (reference sequence). The CDR3 sequence is 13 residues long. Deletions cut 5 bases from V and 8 bases from J, with 13 bases between. The CDR3 sequence: CASSGRVAHEQFF. CDR3 DNA: TGTGCCAGCAGCGGACGAGTAGCCCATGAGCAGTTCTTC.